The 17 T cell receptor beta chains listed next were all sequenced from one sample in a study of Graves' ophthalmopathy and Graves' hyperthyroidism. Transcripts of RNA were the source for amplifying TCR beta CDR3 regions. The first round was an RT-PCR with HTBI primers, and the second round was a multiplex PCR. In TCRdb, the multiplex PCR reads were re-called with MiXCR into one record per CDR3 protein. The profile covers 650,000 to 900,000 distinct CDR3 sequences, with approximately 40% appearing a single time and approximately 43% taken by the ten largest. The sample comprised peripheral blood. All receptors derive from an adult man with Graves' ophthalmopathy.

Details on this clonotype: The junction differs from germline at one of its ends, possibly a read error. The rearrangement links TRBV15 to TRBJ2-5, with D unclear. This CDR3 has 9 residues. In germline, CDR1 is LNHNV, CDR2 YYDKDF (reference sequence). CDR3 in DNA: TGTGCCACCAGCAGAGGCCAGAACTTC. The encoded protein is CATSRGQNF.

This clonotype was counted many times. V is TRBV7-2 and J is TRBJ2-7, with 9 nucleotides matching TRBD1. CDR1 is SGHTA, CDR2 FQGNSA, per germline. The CDR3 has 14 residues. V shed 1 base and J 5 bases; nucleotides not matched to a gene: 3. The CDR3 region has the DNA TGTGCCAGCAGCTTAGGTGGGACAGGGAACGAGCAGTACTTC. Protein sequence: CASSLGGTGNEQYF.

This clonotype showed up just a few times. The chain couples TRBV5-1 to TRBJ2-7, with 11 bases that match TRBD2. The CDR3 length is 14 residues. Trimming removed 0 bases from V and 6 bases from J; junction bases left unmatched: 2. Per the germline V gene, CDR1 is SGHRS and CDR2 is YFSETQ. As DNA, the CDR3 is TGCGCCAGCAGCTTGGTAACTAGCGGGAGCGAGCAGTACTTC. Encoded protein: CASSLVTSGSEQYF.

This clonotype has ten or more counts. V gene TRBV7-9 combines with J gene TRBJ2-5; no clear D. CDR1 SEHNR and CDR2 FQNEAQ come from the germline V gene (reference sequence). This CDR3 is 13 amino acids long. The germline V and J ends were trimmed by 3 bases and 3 bases, with 8 bases remaining between them. The CDR3 DNA sequence: TGTGCCAGCAGCTTCTCTGGGAAAGAGACCCAGTACTTC. This translates into CASSFSGKETQYF.

J is TRBJ2-7 and V is TRBV28; 7 positions agree with TRBD1. The CDR3 is made up of 12 amino acids. J gave up 7 bases and V 6 bases, and 6 bases lay outside the gene matches. In germline, CDR1 is MDHEN, CDR2 SYDVKM. CDR3 nucleotides: TGTGCCAGCAGGACAGGGAGTTGGGAGCAGTACTTC. Translated: CASRTGSWEQYF.

Notes on this clonotype: Possible read error: a much larger clone is one base away. This sequence joins TRBV10-3 and TRBJ1-1, with unresolved D. This CDR3 contains 14 residues. From germline, CDR1 is ENHRY and CDR2 SYGVKD. Here the CDR3 reads CAISAGGMKTEAFF. The CDR3 DNA reads TGTGCCATCAGTGCGGGCGGCATGAAGACTGAAGCTTTCTTT.

This clonotype was seen many times. J is TRBJ1-5 and V is TRBV10-3; perhaps TRBD1 as D (5 bases). Germline-derived CDR1 and CDR2 are ENHRY and SYGVKD. CDR3 length: 17 amino acids. Trimming removed 2 bases from V and 0 bases from J, with 14 bases in between. The CDR3 sequence: CAISEMLSGHSNQPQHF. CDR3 in DNA: TGTGCCATCAGTGAGATGTTATCGGGGCATAGCAATCAGCCCCAGCATTTT.

This clonotype was counted ten times or more. The chain employs TRBV7-8 and TRBJ1-2, with D maybe TRBD1 (5 bases). Germline-derived CDR1 and CDR2 are SGHVS and FQNEAQ. The CDR3 spans 14 residues. Trimming pared 2 bases from V and 6 bases from J, leaving 13 bases between. CDR3 sequence: CASSLIAGTDGYTF. DNA for the CDR3: TGTGCCAGCAGCTTAATTGCGGGGACGGATGGCTACACCTTC.

This clonotype was picked up a small number of times. The V gene is TRBV7-2, the J gene TRBJ2-7; 7 nucleotides match TRBD2. CDR1 is SGHTA, CDR2 FQGNSA, per germline. The V segment lost 5 bases and the J segment 7 bases; nucleotides outside the gene matches: 14. This CDR3 has 15 residues. Here the CDR3 DNA reads TGTGCCAGCAGCCTCACCGGGACTATCACGAGGGAGCAGTACTTC. Amino acids: CASSLTGTITREQYF.

Note on this clonotype: This could be a read error, since a much larger clone is one nucleotide away. The chain couples TRBV10-3 to TRBJ2-7, with 12 nucleotides matching TRBD2. Trimming took 7 bases from V and 5 from J; bases not matched to a gene: 6. This CDR3 is built from 14 residues. Germline V gene lookup returns CDR1 ENHRY and CDR2 SYGVKD. The chain's CDR3 is CAIKTSGGLNEQYF. The CDR3 nucleotides read TGTGCCATCAAGACTAGCGGGGGCTTGAACGAGCAGTACTTC.

This clonotype was found many times. The V gene is TRBV29-1, the J gene TRBJ2-7; 14 bases match TRBD2. Germline V gene sequence: CDR1 SQVTM, CDR2 ANQGSEA. The V and J ends lost 6 bases and 7 bases, in that order; junction bases with no gene match: 11. This CDR3 spans 15 amino acids. CDR3 in DNA: TGCAGCGTCTTTGGGACTAGCGGGAGTGTATGGGAGCAGTACTTC. Amino acid sequence: CSVFGTSGSVWEQYF.

In this sample, this clonotype turned up a few times. The chain is built from TRBV4-1 and TRBJ2-5, with TRBD2 as a possible D gene (6 bases). This CDR3 comprises 15 residues. V lost 1 base and J 2 bases, leaving 11 bases between the germline ends. Germline V gene data show CDR1 as MGHRA and CDR2 as YSYEKL. The CDR3 sequence: CASSQGSGGQETQYF. CDR3 sequence (DNA): TGCGCCAGCAGCCAAGGTTCCGGGGGTCAAGAGACCCAGTACTTC.

This clonotype showed up many times. The genes are TRBV29-1 and TRBJ1-2, with D hard to call. CDR1 SQVTM and CDR2 ANQGSEA come from the germline V gene. Trimming took off 8 bases at V and 7 bases at J, with 17 bases between the two ends. This CDR3 spans 12 amino acids. The chain's CDR3 is CSFHDPGSGYTF. The CDR3 DNA follows: TGCAGCTTCCACGACCCGGGGTCTGGCTACACCTTC.

The chain carries TRBV10-3 and TRBJ2-7, with TRBD1 identical over 7 bases. Germline V gives CDR1 ENHRY, CDR2 SYGVKD. The CDR3 covers 14 residues. V shed 6 bases and J 5 bases; nucleotides not matched to a gene: 10. CDR3: CAISLATGYHEQYF. DNA for the CDR3: TGTGCCATCAGCTTAGCGACAGGGTATCACGAGCAGTACTTC.

This clonotype was detected many times. CDR3 DNA: TGCAGCGTTGTAAGGGGCGAGCAGTACTTC. Translation: CSVVRGEQYF. The V and J genes are TRBV29-1 and TRBJ2-7, with D tentatively TRBD1 (5 bases). Deletions cut 4 bases from V and 6 bases from J, with 7 bases between. Germline V lookup: CDR1 SQVTM, CDR2 ANQGSEA. This CDR3 has 10 amino acids.

V usage is TRBV7-2 and J usage is TRBJ2-7; 13 nucleotides match TRBD2. The CDR3 is 15 residues long. Germline values: CDR1 SGHTA, CDR2 FQGNSA. V lost 5 bases, J lost 7 bases, and 8 bases stayed unmatched. The CDR3 sequence: CASSKLAGGVGEQYF. The CDR3 nucleotides read TGTGCCAGCAGCAAACTAGCGGGAGGGGTAGGAGAGCAGTACTTC.

The chain links TRBV11-1 to TRBJ2-2; 12 nucleotides match TRBD2. This CDR3 contains 18 residues. Germline V gives CDR1 SGHAT, CDR2 FQDESV (reference sequence). J was trimmed by 4 bases and V by 6 bases; bases with no gene match: 12. The CDR3 bases are TGTGCCAGCAGTTTATTGGGCCTAGCGGGGGGGCGCACCGGGGAGCTGTTTTTT. Its protein product is CASSLLGLAGGRTGELFF.